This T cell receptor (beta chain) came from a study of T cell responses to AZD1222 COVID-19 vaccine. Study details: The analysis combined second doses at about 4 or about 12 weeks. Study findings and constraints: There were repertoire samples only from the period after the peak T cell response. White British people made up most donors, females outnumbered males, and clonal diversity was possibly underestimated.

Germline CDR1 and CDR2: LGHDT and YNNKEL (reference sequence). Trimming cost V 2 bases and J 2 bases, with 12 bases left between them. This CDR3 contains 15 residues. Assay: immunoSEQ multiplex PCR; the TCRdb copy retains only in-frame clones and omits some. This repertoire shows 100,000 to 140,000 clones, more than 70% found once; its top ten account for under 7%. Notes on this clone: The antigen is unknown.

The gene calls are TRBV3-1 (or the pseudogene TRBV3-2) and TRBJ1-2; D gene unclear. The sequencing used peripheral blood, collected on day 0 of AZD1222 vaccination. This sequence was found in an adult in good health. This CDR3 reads CASSQMVGPNYGYTF. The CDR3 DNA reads TGTGCCAGCAGCCAAATGGTGGGTCCGAACTATGGCTACACCTTC.